Following are 3 T cell receptor beta chains from one sample sequenced in a study of T cells in Graves' hyperthyroidism and ophthalmopathy (dated by TCRdb to about 2019). Receptors were amplified or captured by multiplex PCR. Sequencing took place on an Illumina HiSeq 2000. Amplification of TCR beta CDR3 regions was carried out from RNA transcripts. For the first round of RT-PCR on the TCR CDR3, the HTBI primer set was used together with the Qiagen OneStep RT-PCR kit. TCRdb handled the public reads itself, with Q25 trimming in fastp and clone calling in MiXCR, and kept productive beta chains. Merged by CDR3 protein, the rows form single entries marked with the most common genes and DNA. The sample includes about 250,000 distinct CDR3 sequences, with around 20% observed a single time. The top ten constitute about 60% of the sample. Sequencing was carried out using blood. These TCRs come from a young man with Graves' ophthalmopathy.

This chain joins TRBV15 and TRBJ2-5, with D possibly TRBD2 on 6 matching bases. Germline V gene lookup returns CDR1 LNHNV and CDR2 YYDKDF (reference sequence). With 4 bases removed from V and 2 bases from J, the gap between germline ends came to 11 bases. The CDR3 length is 14 residues. The CDR3 bases are TGTGCCACCAGCATGGGGGGACCACAAGAGACCCAGTACTTC. It codes for CATSMGGPQETQYF.

The sample holds a few counts of this clonotype. The J gene is TRBJ2-1, the V gene TRBV24-1, with 9 bases identical to TRBD1. This CDR3 has 17 amino acids. V was pared by 3 bases and J by 1 base, with 6 bases of the junction left unmatched. CDR1 and CDR2 from the germline V gene are KGHDR and SFDVKD. Written as DNA, the CDR3 is TGTGCCACCAGTGATCCTACAGGGGGCAAATCCTACAATGAGCAGTTCTTC. Protein product: CATSDPTGGKSYNEQFF.

Many counts were recorded for this clonotype. The chain carries TRBV12-3 or TRBV12-4 and TRBJ2-1; D remains unclear. V lost 2 bases to trimming and J lost 0 bases, with 8 bases between them. This CDR3 region has 15 residues. CDR3 sequence reads: CASSLYGSSYNEQFF. CDR3 DNA sequence: TGTGCCAGCAGTTTATACGGCAGCTCCTACAATGAGCAGTTCTTC.